This T cell receptor beta chain was obtained from a study of blood T cell repertoires in COVID-19. Background on the study: From the United States, Italy and Spain came samples of acute and convalescent COVID-19. The cDNA or gDNA used as material had been derived from T cells, B-cell-depleted T cells, or PBMCs.

Germline V CDR1 and CDR2: SGHRS, YFSETQ. The length of the CDR3 is 15 residues. V lost 0 bases and J lost 0, with 6 bases in between. Original methodology: Cell counts per sample came from amplifying reference gene primers. Profiling relied on immunoSEQ multiplex PCR, and the TCRdb table lists in-frame clones only, not all of them. The D gene and trimming were derived from the DNA, and the V and J assignments and clone size from that table. The data hold 250,000 to 300,000 clones, with less than 90% observed a single time. V usage is TRBV5-1 and J usage is TRBJ2-2, with D unresolved. This sequence was found in a man in his sixties who had recovered from COVID-19. Material: peripheral blood. The CDR3 protein is CASSLGLANTGELFF. For the CDR3, the DNA is TGCGCCAGCAGCTTGGGACTGGCGAACACCGGGGAGCTGTTTTTT.